Described below is a single T cell receptor (beta chain) sequence and its context. It has no known antigen specificity. Per-base qualities were not stored, and no clone one base away is much larger. Genomic DNA was isolated using the Qiagen DNeasy kit from unsorted PBMCs as well as from negatively selected CD4+ and CD8+ fractions. Using primers that anneal to V and J segments, immunoSEQ multiplex PCR amplified the TCR beta CDR3 regions. A synthetic immune receptor repertoire was used to minimize amplification bias, and any remaining bias was removed computationally after sequencing. The source study handled its data this way. Repertoire diversity was quantified as the Shannon entropy index using custom Python scripts. Unsorted, CD4+ and CD8+ repertoires were analyzed separately, except for combined analyses in which CD4+ and CD8+ sequences were merged in silico. The table was pulled from immuneACCESS by TCRdb, which kept in-frame rearrangements only. Such tables lose some clones; where checked, under half of the loss comes from unresolved V genes, and the rest has no known cause. That table is the source of V, J and clone size, and D and trimming were worked out from the DNA. The sample table lists 15,000 to 20,000 clones, roughly 86% of them with a count of one. Roughly 8.4% of the sample goes to the ten largest clones.

The sample's time point label, in plain terms: newly diagnosed, previously untreated cHL patient sample. To serve as a comparison group for the relapsed/refractory trial patients, PBMCs were sequenced from patients with newly diagnosed, previously untreated classical Hodgkin lymphoma. After peripheral blood was drawn into 8 mL Vacutainer Cell Preparation Tubes, PBMCs were isolated by centrifugation and then cryopreserved. The sample comes from a study of PD-1 blockade in classical Hodgkin lymphoma (dated by TCRdb to about 2020). For context, the study as a whole: The study used TCR beta sequencing and CyTOF to define a peripheral blood immune signature of response to PD-1 blockade in classical Hodgkin lymphoma. Paper-wide results and their limitations: Baseline TCR diversity was reported as lower in newly diagnosed patients than in healthy donors, and lower still in relapsed/refractory patients. The study was limited to a single clinical trial cohort, and causes of repertoire differences, possibly disease activity or prior therapy, remained undefined.

The germline V gene (reference sequence) provides CDR1 LNHDA and CDR2 SQIVND. The CDR3 contains 12 residues, cysteine and phenylalanine counted. Of all the DNA, just the CDR3 is kept, 36 bases in frame from base 1. Cut back by 6 bases and 5 bases, the V and J ends lie 11 bases apart. The chain links TRBV19 with TRBJ2-7, with the D gene uncertain. This receptor was obtained from a human donor with classical Hodgkin lymphoma. Specimen: peripheral blood mononuclear cells (PBMCs). The DNA reads TGTGCCAGTAGCCGGCCCCCCCACGAGCAGTACTTC. Its protein product is CASSRPPHEQYF.